A selection of T cell receptor beta chains follows, all from one sample in a study of early T cells in non-severe SARS-CoV-2 infection. TCRdb analysed the 5' RACE reads with MiXCR anew, one entry per CDR3 protein. Found here are some 61,000 distinct CDR3 sequences, 8.7% of them singletons; the top ten hold 3.9%. The source material was whole blood, sampled at baseline. These receptors came from an adult who was a healthcare worker with PCR-confirmed SARS-CoV-2 infection or an uninfected control (not recorded which). CDR3s include the opening cysteine and the closing phenylalanine or tryptophan. D genes are given only for firm matches. Only part of the rows carry a size: once, few, many, or a class if the clone is expanded.

D	size	V	J	DNA	CDR3
TRBD2	.	TRBV27	TRBJ2-3	TGTGCCAGCAGTCGGAGCGGGGGGGCCCAATCAGATACGCAGTATTTT	CASSRSGGAQSDTQYF
TRBD2	many	TRBV7-2	TRBJ2-1	TGTGCCAGCAGCGCGAGACTAGCGGGACCCTACAATGAGCAGTTCTTC	CASSARLAGPYNEQFF
.	many	TRBV28	TRBJ2-5	TGTGCCAGCAGTTTTGCCCCCGGACAGTTAGAGACCCAGTACTTC	CASSFAPGQLETQYF
TRBD2	few	TRBV20-1	TRBJ2-7	TGCAGTGCGAGACTAGCGGGGATATACGAGCAGTACTTC	CSARLAGIYEQYF
.	few	TRBV5-6	TRBJ2-3	TGTGCCAGCAGCCCCCAGGTGGGCATTGAGCTCACAGATACGCAGTATTTT	CASSPQVGIELTDTQYF
.	medium-sized	TRBV6-5	TRBJ2-5	TGTGCCAGCAGTTACTCTCGTCGGCCCTTTCCGGGGGTTGAGACCCAGTACTTC	CASSYSRRPFPGVETQYF
.	few	TRBV7-8	TRBJ1-5	TGTGCCAGCAGCCCCCAGGACAGCTTCAATCAGCCCCAGCATTTT	CASSPQDSFNQPQHF
.	.	TRBV10-3	TRBJ2-1	TGTGCCATCAGCGGGTCCCCCCGGACTCCCGAAAGTAAGCAGTTCTTC	CAISGSPRTPESKQFF
TRBD2	.	TRBV7-3	TRBJ2-3	TGTGCCAGCAGCTTAGCCAGCGGGAGGGCCACGGATACGCAGTATTTT	CASSLASGRATDTQYF
TRBD1	few	TRBV10-2	TRBJ1-1	TGCGCCAGCAGTGAGGGGGCAGGGGGCACTGAAGCTTTCTTT	CASSEGAGGTEAFF
.	many	TRBV18	TRBJ1-6	TGTGCCAGCTCACCTGGGATTGGGCTGGCCGACACGGCCCTCCACTTT	CASSPGIGLADTALHF
.	many	TRBV24-1	TRBJ2-3	TGTGCCACCAGTGGATTCGGAAGGACAGACGTAACTAGCACAGATACGCAGTATTTT	CATSGFGRTDVTSTDTQYF
.	.	TRBV6-2/TRBV6-3	TRBJ1-3	TGTGCCAGCAGTCGGGGAAACACCATATATTTT	CASSRGNTIYF
.	few	TRBV9	TRBJ2-1	TGTGCCAGCACCTCGGGGGCTTCATTCCCCTACAATGAGCAGTTCTTC	CASTSGASFPYNEQFF
.	many	TRBV3-1	TRBJ2-5	TGTGCCAGCAGCCAAGGGACAGCTTTTTCCAGAGGCCAGTACTTC	CASSQGTAFSRGQYF
.	.	TRBV7-3	TRBJ2-2	TGTGCCAGCAGCTTACAGGGGAAGGTTAGCACCGGGGAGCTGTTTTTT	CASSLQGKVSTGELFF
TRBD1	many	TRBV6-6	TRBJ1-1	TGTGCCAGCAGTTACACAGACAGGGTAAACACTGAAGCTTTCTTT	CASSYTDRVNTEAFF
.	.	TRBV5-5	TRBJ2-7	TGTGCCAGCAGCTTGCCCTATTTCGAGCAGTACTTC	CASSLPYFEQYF
.	few	TRBV3-1	TRBJ2-3	TGTGCCAGCAGCCAAGCGGGAGATCTCCCAGATACGCAGTATTTT	CASSQAGDLPDTQYF
TRBD2	.	TRBV29-1	TRBJ2-5	TGCAGCGTTGTGACTAGCGGGAGTTTTGAGACCCAGTACTTC	CSVVTSGSFETQYF
.	.	TRBV6-1	TRBJ1-1	TGTGCCAGCAGCGCCTCACAGAGGGGTTACACTGAAGCTTTCTTT	CASSASQRGYTEAFF
.	few	TRBV27	TRBJ2-1	TGTGCCAGCAGTCCCCCCCACCTCCGACTAGGGGGGGACTACAATGAGCAGTTCTTC	CASSPPHLRLGGDYNEQFF
.	.	TRBV7-9	TRBJ2-1	TGTGCCAGCAGCCCGATGGGCCGGGGGCAGTTCTTC	CASSPMGRGQFF
.	many	TRBV15	TRBJ2-7	TGTGCCACCAGAGCAAAGGGGTACCCCTACGAGCAGTACTTC	CATRAKGYPYEQYF
.	many	TRBV7-2	TRBJ2-5	TGTGCCAGCAGGGGACCCGCGGGAACCCAGTACTTC	CASRGPAGTQYF
TRBD2	many	TRBV3-1	TRBJ2-3	TGTGCCAGCAGCCAGGCGGGAGTCTCCTTTACAGATACGCAGTATTTT	CASSQAGVSFTDTQYF
.	.	TRBV10-1	TRBJ1-3	TGCGCCAGCACTACGGGGTTTCGAAACACCATATATTTT	CASTTGFRNTIYF
TRBD2	.	TRBV2	TRBJ2-1	TGTGCCAGCAGTGACGGTTCTAGCGGGTATTACAATGAGCAGTTCTTC	CASSDGSSGYYNEQFF
.	.	TRBV7-9	TRBJ1-2	TGTGCCAGCAGCTCTAAGACAGGAAACTATGGCTACACCTTC	CASSSKTGNYGYTF
.	.	TRBV5-5	TRBJ2-3	TGTGCCAGCAGCTTGAGGACGGGTGATACGCAGTATTTT	CASSLRTGDTQYF
.	few	TRBV30	TRBJ2-3	TGTGCCTGGAGTGTAAGCACAGATACGCAGTATTTT	CAWSVSTDTQYF
TRBD1	.	TRBV7-9	TRBJ2-7	TGTGCCAGCAGCTTCGATCGGACAGGGGGACCCTACGAGCAGTACTTC	CASSFDRTGGPYEQYF
.	few	TRBV30	TRBJ1-5	TGTGCCTGGAGTGTAGGACAACTCAATCAGCCCCAGCATTTT	CAWSVGQLNQPQHF
TRBD1	many	TRBV12-3/TRBV12-4	TRBJ2-2	TGTGCCAGCAGCCTGGGACAGGCGTCCGGGGAGCTGTTTTTT	CASSLGQASGELFF
TRBD2	many	TRBV5-1	TRBJ2-1	TGCGCCAGCAGCACCTACGCCGGGACTAGGCATGAGCAGTTCTTC	CASSTYAGTRHEQFF
.	few	TRBV6-5	TRBJ2-3	TGTGCCAGCAGTTACTCTCCGCAGGGACCCTTCGATACGCAGTATTTT	CASSYSPQGPFDTQYF
.	.	TRBV20-1	TRBJ2-1	TGCAGTGCTCCTAAGGGCGCTAACAATGAGCAGTTCTTC	CSAPKGANNEQFF
.	.	TRBV12-3/TRBV12-4	TRBJ1-2	TGTGCCAGCAGTTTGGTGTTGGGGACGGGCTACACCTTC	CASSLVLGTGYTF
TRBD1	.	TRBV5-1	TRBJ1-3	TGCGCCAGCAGCTCCCGACAGGGTCGGAACGGAAACACCATATATTTT	CASSSRQGRNGNTIYF
.	.	TRBV2	TRBJ1-1	TGTGCCACAACCGGGACGGCGAACACTGAAGCTTTCTTT	CATTGTANTEAFF
.	few	TRBV20-1	TRBJ2-1	TGCAGTGCTAGGACCAGAATAGTGAGGGACTTCAATGAGCAGTTCTTC	CSARTRIVRDFNEQFF
.	many	TRBV6-5	TRBJ2-7	TGTGCCAGCAGTTACTCAGGGGCAGGGGATTCCTACGAGCAGTACTTC	CASSYSGAGDSYEQYF
TRBD2	few	TRBV19	TRBJ2-7	TGTGCCAGTAGTTGGGGGACTAGCGGGGCCTACGAGCAGTACTTC	CASSWGTSGAYEQYF
.	.	TRBV5-1	TRBJ2-7	TGCGCCAGCAGCTTTGATACGGGAGTCGCTGGGGAGCAGTACTTC	CASSFDTGVAGEQYF
TRBD1	few	TRBV3-1	TRBJ2-7	TGTGCCAGCAGCCAAGGGACAGGATTCACCTACGAGCAGTACTTC	CASSQGTGFTYEQYF
.	.	TRBV9	TRBJ1-3	TGTGCCAGCAGCCAGGCGTTCGCTGGAAACACCATATATTTT	CASSQAFAGNTIYF
TRBD1	few	TRBV20-1	TRBJ1-4	TGCAGTGCTAGCGCCCCGGGACAGGCCAATGAAAAACTGTTTTTT	CSASAPGQANEKLFF
.	.	TRBV6-1	TRBJ1-5	TGTGCCAGCAGGACCCGGGGTCAGCCCCAGCATTTT	CASRTRGQPQHF
TRBD1	few	TRBV7-7	TRBJ2-1	TGTGCTAGCAGCCCGGGGACAGGGAACCACAATGAGCAGTTCTTC	CASSPGTGNHNEQFF
.	.	TRBV20-1	TRBJ1-1	TGCAGTGCTATCAGGATGGCCACTGAAGCTTTCTTT	CSAIRMATEAFF
.	.	TRBV6-5	TRBJ2-3	TGTGCCAGCAGTTACTCGAACAGGGCTCCCGATACGCAGTATTTT	CASSYSNRAPDTQYF
.	.	TRBV3-1	TRBJ2-3	TGTGCCAGCATGTCTGGCCTAGCGAGCACAGATACGCAGTATTTT	CASMSGLASTDTQYF
TRBD1	.	TRBV5-1	TRBJ1-2	TGCGCCACCAGGAGAGCCCCGGGACAGGGCTCTCTCACCTTC	CATRRAPGQGSLTF
.	few	TRBV19	TRBJ2-7	TGTGCCAGTTGGAAGTTAAGCGCCTACGAGCAGTACTTC	CASWKLSAYEQYF
.	.	TRBV5-1	TRBJ2-3	TGCGCCAGCAGGGCCGGGACTTTGGGAACAGATACGCAGTATTTT	CASRAGTLGTDTQYF
.	few	TRBV20-1	TRBJ2-1	TGCAGTGCTGGCAGGAATTCCTACAATGAGCAGTTCTTC	CSAGRNSYNEQFF
.	many	TRBV20-1	TRBJ2-5	TGCAGTGCTAGATCGGGTAGTCGAGAGACCCAGTACTTC	CSARSGSRETQYF
.	many	TRBV7-8	TRBJ1-5	TGTGCCAGCAGCTTAGGGACGGCGTATCAGCCCCAGCATTTT	CASSLGTAYQPQHF
TRBD1	.	TRBV5-4	TRBJ2-7	TGTGCCAGCAGCTTCAGGACAGGGGGGGCCTACGAGCAGTACTTC	CASSFRTGGAYEQYF